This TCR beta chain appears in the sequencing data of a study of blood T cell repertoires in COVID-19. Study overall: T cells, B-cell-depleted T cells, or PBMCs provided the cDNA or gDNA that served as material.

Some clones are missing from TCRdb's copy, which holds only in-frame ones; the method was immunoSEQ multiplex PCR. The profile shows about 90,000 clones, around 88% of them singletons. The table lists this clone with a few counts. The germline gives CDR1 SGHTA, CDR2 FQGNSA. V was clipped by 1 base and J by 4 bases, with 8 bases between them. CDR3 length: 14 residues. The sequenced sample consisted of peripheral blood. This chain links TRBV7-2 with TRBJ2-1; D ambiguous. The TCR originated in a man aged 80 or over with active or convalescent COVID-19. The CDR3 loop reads CASSLGFRYNEQFF. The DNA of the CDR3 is TGTGCCAGCAGCTTAGGTTTTCGGTACAATGAGCAGTTCTTC.